The 18 T cell receptor beta chains below were found in one sample sequenced in a study of blood T cell repertoires in COVID-19. Here immunoSEQ multiplex PCR was the method, and the copy in TCRdb shows in-frame clones only, minus some. Here the sample spans 150,000 or so clones, roughly 87% being singletons. Input material: PBMCs or T cells enriched from blood (not recorded which). These receptor sequences come from a woman between 50 and 59 years old who had recovered from COVID-19.

The rearrangement links TRBV5-1 to TRBJ2-2; D is possibly TRBD1 (7 bases). Germline CDR1 and CDR2: SGHRS and YFSETQ. The CDR3 totals 14 residues. Trimming stripped 4 bases from V and 6 bases from J, with 13 bases between. In DNA form, the CDR3 reads TGCGCCAGCAGCCAGGGGGAGGAGGCCGGGGAGCTGTTTTTT. Its protein is CASSQGEEAGELFF.

This chain connects TRBV19 to TRBJ1-1; 8 bases map to TRBD1. The CDR3 is made up of 15 amino acids. V dropped 1 base and J dropped 2; count of bases not matched to a gene: 3. Germline V gene lookup returns CDR1 LNHDA and CDR2 SQIVND (reference sequence). CDR3 amino acids: CASSIGAGGNTEAFF. CDR3 nucleotide sequence: TGTGCCAGTAGTATAGGTGCAGGGGGCAACACTGAAGCTTTCTTT.

The chain joins TRBV5-4 to TRBJ1-1; D is unresolved. V shed 0 bases and J shed 1 base, with 7 bases lying between them. The length of the CDR3 is 14 residues. Looked up from germline, CDR1 is SGHNT and CDR2 is YYREEE (reference sequence). In DNA, the CDR3 is TGTGCCAGCAGCTTGGCCCGGGGGAACACTGAAGCTTTCTTT. Amino acid sequence: CASSLARGNTEAFF.

In its sample, this clone was seen a few times. The chain links TRBV11-3 to TRBJ2-1; possibly TRBD2 for D (5 bases). Trimming cost V 4 bases and J 8 bases, with 9 bases left between them. Germline values: CDR1 SGHNT, CDR2 YENEEA. The length of the CDR3 is 12 residues. The CDR3 DNA is TGTGCCAGCAGCTCCGGGGTACATGAGCAGTTCTTC. Translated, it gives CASSSGVHEQFF.

The genes are TRBV6-5 and TRBJ1-4, with D perhaps TRBD1 (5 bases). The V and J ends lost 7 bases and 7 bases respectively, with 19 bases between them. The CDR3 runs 15 residues. Germline V gene lookup returns CDR1 MNHEY and CDR2 SVGAGI. The DNA for the CDR3 is TGTGCCAGCAACCAGGAAGGGGCTGGGGTTGAAAAACTGTTTTTT. Protein sequence: CASNQEGAGVEKLFF.

The chain uses TRBV7-2 and TRBJ2-5, with 9 bases that match TRBD1. This CDR3 is 14 amino acids long. V shed 3 bases, J shed 7 bases, and the junction held 6 bases outside the gene matches. The germline gives CDR1 SGHTA, CDR2 FQGNSA. CDR3 in amino acids: CASSFSDRGGTQYF. The CDR3 DNA follows: TGTGCCAGCAGCTTTTCGGACAGGGGAGGGACCCAGTACTTC.

The genes are TRBV24-1 and TRBJ2-5; the match to TRBD2 covers 10 bases. Unmatched junction bases numbered 4, after V lost 4 bases and J lost 0 bases. Germline CDR1 and CDR2: KGHDR and SFDVKD. There are 16 residues in the CDR3. For the CDR3, the DNA is TGTGCCACCAGTGAGGCTAGCGGGAGCAACCAAGAGACCCAGTACTTC. Protein product: CATSEASGSNQETQYF.

The J gene is TRBJ2-5, the V gene TRBV4-3; D might be TRBD2 (6 bases). From germline, CDR1 is LGHNA and CDR2 YSLEER. This CDR3 contains 16 residues. The V and J ends lost 4 bases and 3 bases respectively, with 18 bases between them. In nucleotides, the CDR3 is TGCGCCAGCAGCCTTAATAGCGGAGGCGGAAAAGAGACCCAGTACTTC. Protein sequence: CASSLNSGGGKETQYF.

This chain uses TRBV3-1 (or the pseudogene TRBV3-2) with TRBJ2-1, with 8 bases fitting TRBD2. J gave up 4 bases and V 4 bases, and 15 bases lay outside the gene matches. Germline values: CDR1 LGHDT, CDR2 YNNKEL (reference sequence). CDR3 length: 18 residues. CDR3 region: CASSRRGASGWLYNEQFF. DNA of the CDR3: TGTGCCAGCAGCCGAAGAGGGGCTAGCGGGTGGCTTTACAATGAGCAGTTCTTC.

This sequence joins TRBV7-9 and TRBJ2-1; possible D gene TRBD2, 5 bases. The CDR3 has 14 residues. Germline V lookup: CDR1 SEHNR, CDR2 FQNEAQ (reference sequence). Between the trimmed V and J ends, which lost 2 bases and 8 bases, there was a span of 13 bases. The CDR3 protein is CASSLSLPGDEQFF. The CDR3 DNA reads TGTGCCAGCAGCTTAAGCCTGCCCGGGGATGAGCAGTTCTTC.

This chain uses TRBV5-4 with TRBJ2-3, with D possibly matching TRBD2 (5 bases). The germline gives CDR1 SGHNT, CDR2 YYREEE (reference sequence). The CDR3 is 17 amino acids. The V end was cut by 4 bases, the J end by 0 bases, with 18 bases between. The CDR3 DNA reads TGTGCCAGCAGCCTCGGACTCCGGTCGGGTAGCACAGATACGCAGTATTTT. Translated, it gives CASSLGLRSGSTDTQYF.

This clone was picked up a small number of times. This chain connects TRBV2 to TRBJ2-2; 10 bases are shared with TRBD2. The germline V gene has CDR1 SNHLY and CDR2 FYNNEI. The CDR3 sequence is 14 residues long. After removal of 7 bases from V and 6 bases from J, the junction contained 5 bases not matched to a gene. DNA of the CDR3: TGTGCCAGCAAAAAGCGGGAGGGCCCCGGGGAGCTGTTTTTT. This translates into CASKKREGPGELFF.

In DNA, the CDR3 is TGTGCCACCAGCAGGGAGACAGGTATGAACACTGAAGCTTTCTTT. Translating it yields CATSRETGMNTEAFF. V usage is TRBV15 and J usage is TRBJ1-1, with a possible D match to TRBD1 (6 bases). V was clipped by 3 bases and J by 0 bases, with 11 bases between them. In germline, CDR1 is LNHNV, CDR2 YYDKDF (reference sequence). The CDR3 extends over 15 amino acids.

This clone was found a few times. The V gene is TRBV6-5, the J gene TRBJ1-2, with D perhaps TRBD1 (6 bases). CDR1 and CDR2 from the germline V gene are MNHEY and SVGAGI. V lost 5 bases to trimming and J lost 8 bases, with 18 bases between them. This CDR3 region has 14 residues. The CDR3, as DNA: TGTGCCAGCAGTCGGGACTACAGGGAAGGCGGCTACACCTTC. This encodes CASSRDYREGGYTF.

The CDR3 loop is CASSQGDFFGQFF. The CDR3 DNA is TGCGCCAGCAGCCAAGGGGACTTTTTTGGTCAGTTCTTC. The chain links TRBV4-1 to TRBJ2-1; a possible D gene is TRBD2 (6 bases). Trimming removed 1 base from V and 13 bases from J, with 14 bases in between. The CDR3 covers 13 residues. The germline gives CDR1 MGHRA, CDR2 YSYEKL.

The V call is TRBV6-2 or TRBV6-3, the J call TRBJ1-5; the D is unclear. The germline gives CDR1 MNHEY, CDR2 SVGEGT. Between the trimmed V and J ends, which lost 5 bases and 7 bases, there was a span of 18 bases. The length of the CDR3 is 15 residues. DNA for the CDR3: TGTGCCAGCAGTCCGCGATCAGGCGCTGGGCAGCCCCAGCATTTT. Translated, it gives CASSPRSGAGQPQHF.

This chain connects TRBV11-2 to TRBJ2-1, with 7 bases that match TRBD2. The CDR3 covers 19 residues. CDR1 is SGHAT, CDR2 FQNNGV, per germline. The ends lost 4 bases at V and 2 bases at J; junction bases unmatched: 17. CDR3 sequence: CASSSISLVAGAAYNEQFF. The CDR3 region has the DNA TGTGCCAGCAGCTCAATCTCCTTAGTGGCGGGAGCTGCCTACAATGAGCAGTTCTTC.

The chain carries TRBV5-6 and TRBJ2-7, with a tentative D call TRBD1 (6 bases). Trimming shortened V by 2 bases and J by 6 bases, and 12 bases separated the two germline ends. CDR1 SGHDT and CDR2 YYEEEE come from the germline V gene. The CDR3 loop spans 13 amino acids. The CDR3 spells CASSFNRVGEQYF. For the CDR3, the DNA is TGTGCCAGCAGCTTTAACAGGGTTGGCGAGCAGTACTTC.